This T cell receptor (beta chain) was retrieved from a study of blood T cells in healthy people across ages. With V trimmed by 6 bases and J by 2 bases, 7 bases remained unmatched. Germline V gene lookup returns CDR1 WNHNN and CDR2 SYGVQD (reference sequence). The CDR3 is made up of 15 amino acids. Next came a second PCR, run for about 7 to 11 cycles, which used a sample-barcoded 5' primer along with a J-beta primer mix. TCRdb reanalysed the 5' RACE reads using MiXCR and keeps one entry per CDR3 protein. The sample shows nearly 1 million distinct CDR3 sequences, around 54% of them seen only once. This clonotype occurred a few times.

The sequence derives from a woman aged 55-69 years in good health. Sequencing was done on a sample of blood. V and J are TRBV10-1 and TRBJ2-7, with 10 bases that match TRBD2. The CDR3 region has the DNA TGCGCCAGCAGCCCTAGCGGGAGTTCTCCCTACGAGCAGTACTTC. Its protein is CASSPSGSSPYEQYF.